This T cell receptor beta chain was documented in a study of identical twins. There are 13 residues in the CDR3. V was shortened by 3 bases and J by 2 bases, with 7 bases between the two germline ends. Per germline, CDR1 KGHSH and CDR2 LQKENI. This clonotype was seen at least ten times. TCRdb analysed the 5' RACE reads with MiXCR anew, one entry per CDR3 protein. The sample lists around 680,000 distinct CDR3 sequences; 8.5% to 9% were seen once. These data were also filed under a second study, of yellow fever vaccine responses in identical twins.

The TCR originated in a woman aged 18 to 35 in good health. The sequencing input was PBMCs. The rearrangement joins TRBV18 to TRBJ2-5, with no clear D. CDR3 residues: CASSPSLQETQYF. The CDR3 coding sequence is TGTGCCAGCTCACCGTCGCTACAAGAGACCCAGTACTTC. Looking up the rest from reference TRBV18 and TRBJ2-5 gives the full variable domain: NAGVMQNPRHLVRRRGQEARLRCSPMKGHSHVYWYRQLPEEGLKFMVYLQKENIIDESGMPKERFSAEFPKEGPSILRIQQVVRGDSAAYFCASSPSLQETQYFGPGTRLLVL.